The source of this T cell receptor (beta chain) is a study of cytomegalovirus exposure and HLA in healthy donors. Study-wide context: Approximately 83 million unique TCRs from HLA-typed donors were held in an early data release.

General study findings and limits: A reported reduction in N-insertions relative to the roughly 700-donor mean was seen in an Asian-associated ancestry cluster in a later analysis. The likely explanation for a cluster of highly shared sequence variants was sequencing artifact. The study labeled 150 to 200 TCR beta chains cytomegalovirus-associated.

Points on this clone: The antigen remains unidentified.

Germline V gives CDR1 SNHLY, CDR2 FYNNEI. The V segment lost 8 bases and the J segment 4 bases; nucleotides outside the gene matches: 3. This CDR3 is built from 14 residues. PCR primers comprised 60 Vbeta and 13 Jbeta primers. Clones were sequenced by immunoSEQ multiplex PCR, and TCRdb holds only the in-frame ones, with some missing. The table includes about 64,000 clones, roughly 85% detected once. The sequence came from a female donor in good health and CMV-seronegative. This chain links TRBV2 with TRBJ2-1; 12 nucleotides align to TRBD2. Sequencing was done on a sample of PBMCs. The CDR3 DNA is TGTGCCAGCCCGACTAGCGGGGGATACAATGAGCAGTTCTTC. Its translation is CASPTSGGYNEQFF.